This T cell receptor beta chain derives from a study of cytotoxic CD8 clonotypes in ibrutinib-treated CLL. This table comes from immunoSEQ multiplex PCR, and its TCRdb copy is limited to in-frame clones, with some not included. The profile shows hundreds of thousands of clones, roughly 70% of them singletons. This clone appeared once. Its antigen is not identified. Trimming took 7 bases from V and 0 from J; bases not matched to a gene: 3. This CDR3 has 13 residues. CDR1 is MNHNS and CDR2 is SASEGT in the germline V gene. Whole-study results and caveats: Treatment saw public clonotypes, which were uncommon, either contract or stay stable. Baseline clonality was higher than in age-matched healthy donors and moved in step with circulating CD8+ T-cell counts.

This specimen consisted of PBMCs, obtained after 24 months of ibrutinib treatment. The chain couples TRBV6-1 to TRBJ2-7; 7 positions match TRBD1. This sequence originates from a human donor with chronic lymphocytic leukemia. The CDR3 is CASTGQSSYEQYF. The CDR3 nucleotides read TGTGCCAGCACGGGACAGAGCTCCTACGAGCAGTACTTC.